This T cell receptor beta chain comes out of a study of blood T cell repertoires in COVID-19. About the study: Sites across the United States, Italy and Spain contributed samples from acute and convalescent COVID-19. Sources were T cells, B-cell-depleted T cells, or PBMCs; the material itself was cDNA or gDNA.

In the authors' workflow: Amplifying reference gene primers gave estimates of nucleated cell counts. Generated by immunoSEQ multiplex PCR, the TCRdb table keeps only in-frame clones and is missing some. The V and J calls and clone size are taken from that table; D and trimming were inferred from the DNA. The sample holds 190,000 or so clones, 90% seen once. V was pared by 0 bases and J by 0 bases, with 9 bases between. Germline V gene sequence: CDR1 GTSNPN, CDR2 SVGIG (reference sequence). This CDR3 is 16 amino acids long. This chain connects TRBV30 to TRBJ2-6, with D unresolved. Sequences were obtained from peripheral blood. The sequence came from a man aged 50 to 59 with acute or convalescent COVID-19. CDR3 in DNA: TGTGCCTGGAGTGTACGTAGTTACTCTGGGGCCAACGTCCTGACTTTC. Translation gives CAWSVRSYSGANVLTF.